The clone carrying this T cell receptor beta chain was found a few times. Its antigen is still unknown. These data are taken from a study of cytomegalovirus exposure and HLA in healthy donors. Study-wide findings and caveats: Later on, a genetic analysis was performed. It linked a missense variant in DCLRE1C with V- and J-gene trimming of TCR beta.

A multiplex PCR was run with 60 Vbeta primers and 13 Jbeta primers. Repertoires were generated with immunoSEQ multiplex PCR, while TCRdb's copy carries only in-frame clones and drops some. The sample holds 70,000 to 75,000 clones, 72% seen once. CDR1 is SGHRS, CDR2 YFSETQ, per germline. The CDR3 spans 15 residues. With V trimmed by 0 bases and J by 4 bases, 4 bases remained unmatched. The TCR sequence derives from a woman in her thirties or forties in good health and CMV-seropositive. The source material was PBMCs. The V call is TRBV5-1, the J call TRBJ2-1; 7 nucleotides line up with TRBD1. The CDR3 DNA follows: TGCGCCAGCAGCTTGGAGGGGGCTCAATACAATGAGCAGTTCTTC. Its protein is CASSLEGAQYNEQFF.